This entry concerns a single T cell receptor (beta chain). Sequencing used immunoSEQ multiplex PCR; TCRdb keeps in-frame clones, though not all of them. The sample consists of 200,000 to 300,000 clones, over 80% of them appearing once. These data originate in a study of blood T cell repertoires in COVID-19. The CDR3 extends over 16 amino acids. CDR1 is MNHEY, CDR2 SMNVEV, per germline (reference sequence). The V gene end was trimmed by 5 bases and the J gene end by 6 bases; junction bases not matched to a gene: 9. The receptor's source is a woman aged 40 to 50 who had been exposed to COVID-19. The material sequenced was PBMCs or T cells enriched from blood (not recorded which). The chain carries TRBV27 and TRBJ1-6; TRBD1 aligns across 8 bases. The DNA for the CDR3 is TGTGCCAGCAGTCCCCTGACAGGGGATTTTAATTCACCCCTCCACTTT. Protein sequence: CASSPLTGDFNSPLHF.